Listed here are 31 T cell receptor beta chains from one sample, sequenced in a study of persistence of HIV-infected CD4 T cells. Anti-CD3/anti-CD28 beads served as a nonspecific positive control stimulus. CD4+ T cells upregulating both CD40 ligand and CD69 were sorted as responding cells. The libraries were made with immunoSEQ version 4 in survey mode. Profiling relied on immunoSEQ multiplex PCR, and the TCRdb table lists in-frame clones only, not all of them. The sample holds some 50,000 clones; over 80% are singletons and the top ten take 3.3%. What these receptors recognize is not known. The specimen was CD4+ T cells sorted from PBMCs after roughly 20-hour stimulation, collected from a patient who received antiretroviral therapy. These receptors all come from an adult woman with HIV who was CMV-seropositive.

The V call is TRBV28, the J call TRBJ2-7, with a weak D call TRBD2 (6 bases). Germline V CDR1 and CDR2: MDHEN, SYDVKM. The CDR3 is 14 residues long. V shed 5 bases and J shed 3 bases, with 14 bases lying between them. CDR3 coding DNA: TGTGCCAGCAGTGTGAGACTGGACTACTACGAGCAGTACTTC. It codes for CASSVRLDYYEQYF.

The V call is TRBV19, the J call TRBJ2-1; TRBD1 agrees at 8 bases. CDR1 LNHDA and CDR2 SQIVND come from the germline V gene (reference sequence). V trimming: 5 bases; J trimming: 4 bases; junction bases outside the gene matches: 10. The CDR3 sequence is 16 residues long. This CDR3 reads CASSGGPGQVYNEQFF. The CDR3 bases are TGTGCCAGTAGTGGAGGACCGGGACAGGTTTACAATGAGCAGTTCTTC.

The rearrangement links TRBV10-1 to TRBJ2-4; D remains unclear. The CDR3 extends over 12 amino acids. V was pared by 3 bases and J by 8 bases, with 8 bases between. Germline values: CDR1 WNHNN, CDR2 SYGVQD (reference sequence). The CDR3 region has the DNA TGCGCCAGCAGTGATTATACGGACATTCAGTACTTC. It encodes CASSDYTDIQYF.

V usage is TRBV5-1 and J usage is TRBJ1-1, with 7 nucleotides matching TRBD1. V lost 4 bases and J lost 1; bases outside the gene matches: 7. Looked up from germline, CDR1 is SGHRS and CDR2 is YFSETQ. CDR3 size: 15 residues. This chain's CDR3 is CASSREGAANTEAFF. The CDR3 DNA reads TGCGCCAGCAGCAGGGAGGGGGCCGCGAACACTGAAGCTTTCTTT.

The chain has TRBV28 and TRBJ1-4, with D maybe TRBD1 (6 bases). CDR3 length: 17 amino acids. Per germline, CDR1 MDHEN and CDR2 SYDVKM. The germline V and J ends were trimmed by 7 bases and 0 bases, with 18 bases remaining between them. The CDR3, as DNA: TGTGCCAGCACACCTTCAGGGGCCCCTGCAACTAATGAAAAACTGTTTTTT. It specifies CASTPSGAPATNEKLFF.

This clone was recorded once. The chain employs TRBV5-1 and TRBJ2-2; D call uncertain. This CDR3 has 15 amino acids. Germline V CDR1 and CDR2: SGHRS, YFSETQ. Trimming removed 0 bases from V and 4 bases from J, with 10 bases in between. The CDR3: CASSLVGFGTGELFF. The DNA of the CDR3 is TGCGCCAGCAGCTTGGTAGGGTTTGGCACCGGGGAGCTGTTTTTT.

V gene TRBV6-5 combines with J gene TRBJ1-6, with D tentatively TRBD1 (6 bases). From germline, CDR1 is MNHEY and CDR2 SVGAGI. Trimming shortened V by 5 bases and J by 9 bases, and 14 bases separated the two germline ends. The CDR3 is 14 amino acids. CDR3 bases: TGTGCCAGCAGTACTGGGGGCTTGGGTTCACCCCTCCACTTT. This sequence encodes CASSTGGLGSPLHF.

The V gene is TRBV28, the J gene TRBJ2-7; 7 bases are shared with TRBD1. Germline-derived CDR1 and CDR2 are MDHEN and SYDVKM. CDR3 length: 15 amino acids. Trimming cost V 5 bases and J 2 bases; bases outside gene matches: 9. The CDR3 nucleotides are TGTGCCAGCAGTCACCCGGGACAGCCCCCCTACGAGCAGTACTTC. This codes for CASSHPGQPPYEQYF. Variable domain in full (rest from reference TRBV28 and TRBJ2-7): DVKVTQSSRYLVKRTGEKVFLECVQDMDHENMFWYRQDPGLGLRLIYFSYDVKMKEKGDIPEGYSVSREKKERFSLILESASTNQTSMYLCASSHPGQPPYEQYFGPGTRLTVT.

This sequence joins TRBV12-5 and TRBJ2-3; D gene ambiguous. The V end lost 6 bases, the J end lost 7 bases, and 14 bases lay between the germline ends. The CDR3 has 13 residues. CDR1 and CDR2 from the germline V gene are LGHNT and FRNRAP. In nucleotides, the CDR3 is TGTGCTAGTGGACCCCTGACGGCCTATACGCAGTATTTT. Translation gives CASGPLTAYTQYF.

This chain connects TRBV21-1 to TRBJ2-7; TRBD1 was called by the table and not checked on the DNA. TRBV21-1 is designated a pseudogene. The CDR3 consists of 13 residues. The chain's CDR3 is CASSKTDSYEQYF. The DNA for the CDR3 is TGTGCCAGCAGCAAGACAGACTCCTACGAGCAGTACTTC.

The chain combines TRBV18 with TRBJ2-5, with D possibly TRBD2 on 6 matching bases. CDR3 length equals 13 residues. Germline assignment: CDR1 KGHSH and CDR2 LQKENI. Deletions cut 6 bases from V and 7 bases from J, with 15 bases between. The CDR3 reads CASSGGQETTQYF. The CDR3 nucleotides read TGTGCCAGCTCGGGGGGTCAAGAGACGACCCAGTACTTC.

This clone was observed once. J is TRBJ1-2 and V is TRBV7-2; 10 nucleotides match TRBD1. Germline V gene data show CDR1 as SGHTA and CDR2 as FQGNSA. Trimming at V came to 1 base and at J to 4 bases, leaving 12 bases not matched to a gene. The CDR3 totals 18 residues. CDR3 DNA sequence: TGTGCCAGCAGCTTAGAGCCCGACAGGGGGCGCGGGATCTATGGCTACACCTTC. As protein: CASSLEPDRGRGIYGYTF. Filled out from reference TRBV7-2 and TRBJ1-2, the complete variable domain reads GAGVSQSPSNKVTEKGKDVELRCDPISGHTALYWYRQSLGQGLEFLIYFQGNSAPDKSGLPSDRFSAERTGGSVSTLTIQRTQQEDSAVYLCASSLEPDRGRGIYGYTFGSGTRLTVV.

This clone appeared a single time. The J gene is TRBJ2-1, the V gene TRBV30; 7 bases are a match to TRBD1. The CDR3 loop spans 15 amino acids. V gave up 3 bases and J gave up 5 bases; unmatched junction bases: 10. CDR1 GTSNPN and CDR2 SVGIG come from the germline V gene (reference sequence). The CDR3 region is CAWRRIGGINNEQFF. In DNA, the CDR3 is TGTGCCTGGAGACGGATAGGGGGCATCAACAATGAGCAGTTCTTC.

The CDR3 loop is CASSIAPQAGTDTQYF. CDR3 in DNA: TGTGCCAGTAGTATAGCTCCGCAGGCGGGTACAGATACGCAGTATTTT. The genes are TRBV19 and TRBJ2-3; TRBD2 might be the D (5 bases). The length of the CDR3 is 16 residues. The V and J ends lost 1 base and 3 bases respectively, with 14 bases between them. Germline assignment: CDR1 LNHDA and CDR2 SQIVND (reference sequence). Full variable domain (remainder filled in from reference TRBV19 and TRBJ2-3): DGGITQSPKYLFRKEGQNVTLSCEQNLNHDAMYWYRQDPGQGLRLIYYSQIVNDFQKGDIAEGYSVSREKKESFPLTVTSAQKNPTAFYLCASSIAPQAGTDTQYFGPGTRLTVL.

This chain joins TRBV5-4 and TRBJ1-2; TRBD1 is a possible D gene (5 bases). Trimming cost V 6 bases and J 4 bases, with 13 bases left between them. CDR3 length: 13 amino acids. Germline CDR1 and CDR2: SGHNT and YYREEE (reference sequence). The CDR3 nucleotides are TGTGCCAGCAATGGGGGTGTTGGCTATGGCTACACCTTC. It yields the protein CASNGGVGYGYTF.

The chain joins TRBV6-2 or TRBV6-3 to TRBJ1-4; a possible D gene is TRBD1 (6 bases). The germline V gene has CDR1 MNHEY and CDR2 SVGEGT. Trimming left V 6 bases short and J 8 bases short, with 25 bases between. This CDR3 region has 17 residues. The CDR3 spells CASSSGTSNQVNEKLFF. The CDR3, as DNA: TGTGCCAGCAGCTCCGGGACATCAAATCAGGTCAACGAAAAACTGTTTTTT.

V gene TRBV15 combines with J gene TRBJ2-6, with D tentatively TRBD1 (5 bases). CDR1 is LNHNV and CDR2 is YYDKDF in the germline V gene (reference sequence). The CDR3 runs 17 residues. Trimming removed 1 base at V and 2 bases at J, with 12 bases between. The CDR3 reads CATSRVSWGTGANVLTF. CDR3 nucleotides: TGTGCCACCAGCAGAGTATCGTGGGGCACTGGGGCCAACGTCCTGACTTTC.

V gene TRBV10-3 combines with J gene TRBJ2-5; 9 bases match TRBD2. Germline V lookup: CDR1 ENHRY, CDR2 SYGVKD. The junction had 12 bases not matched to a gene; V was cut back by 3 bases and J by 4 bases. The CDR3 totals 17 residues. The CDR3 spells CAISESIVAGGRETQYF. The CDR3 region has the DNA TGTGCCATCAGTGAATCGATAGTGGCGGGAGGGCGAGAGACCCAGTACTTC.

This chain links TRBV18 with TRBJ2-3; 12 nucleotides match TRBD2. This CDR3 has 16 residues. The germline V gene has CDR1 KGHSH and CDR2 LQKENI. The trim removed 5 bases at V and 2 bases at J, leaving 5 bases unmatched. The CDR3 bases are TGTGCCAGCTCAACAGGACTAGCGGGAATCACAGATACGCAGTATTTT. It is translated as CASSTGLAGITDTQYF.

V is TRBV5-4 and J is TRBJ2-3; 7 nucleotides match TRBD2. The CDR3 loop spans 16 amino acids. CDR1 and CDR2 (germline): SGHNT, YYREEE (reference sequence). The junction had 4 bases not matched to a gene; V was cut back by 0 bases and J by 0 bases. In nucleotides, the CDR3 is TGTGCCAGCAGCTTGGGCGGCGGGGGTAGCACAGATACGCAGTATTTT. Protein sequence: CASSLGGGGSTDTQYF.

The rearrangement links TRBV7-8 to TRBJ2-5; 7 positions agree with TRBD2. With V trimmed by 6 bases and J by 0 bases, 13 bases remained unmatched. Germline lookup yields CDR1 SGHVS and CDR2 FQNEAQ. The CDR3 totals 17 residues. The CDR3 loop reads CASSFGGGYRYQETQYF. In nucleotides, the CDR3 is TGTGCCAGCAGTTTTGGCGGGGGATACCGGTACCAAGAGACCCAGTACTTC.

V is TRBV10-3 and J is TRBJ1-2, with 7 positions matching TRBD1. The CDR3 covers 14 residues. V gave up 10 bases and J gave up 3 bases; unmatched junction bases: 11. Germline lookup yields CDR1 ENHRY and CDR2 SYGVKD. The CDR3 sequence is CATNVAGGDYGYTF. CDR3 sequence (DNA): TGTGCCACCAATGTGGCAGGGGGTGACTATGGCTACACCTTC.

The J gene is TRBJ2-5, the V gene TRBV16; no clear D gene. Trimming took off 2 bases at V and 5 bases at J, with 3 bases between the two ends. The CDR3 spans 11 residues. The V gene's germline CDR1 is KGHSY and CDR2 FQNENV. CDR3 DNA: TGTGCCAGCAGCCAAGAGGAGACCCAGTACTTC. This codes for CASSQEETQYF.

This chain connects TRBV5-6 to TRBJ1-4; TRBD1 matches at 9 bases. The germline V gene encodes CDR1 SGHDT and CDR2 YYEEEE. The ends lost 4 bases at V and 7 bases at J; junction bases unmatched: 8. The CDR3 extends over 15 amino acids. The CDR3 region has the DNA TGTGCCAGCAGCGCTGGGACAGGGCGGTTTGAAAAACTGTTTTTT. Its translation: CASSAGTGRFEKLFF.

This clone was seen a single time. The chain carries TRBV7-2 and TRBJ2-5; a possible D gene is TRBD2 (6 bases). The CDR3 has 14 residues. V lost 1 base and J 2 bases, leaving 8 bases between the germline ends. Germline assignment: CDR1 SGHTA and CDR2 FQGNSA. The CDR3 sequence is CASSLGLGQETQYF. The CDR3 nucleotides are TGTGCCAGCAGCTTAGGACTAGGACAAGAGACCCAGTACTTC.

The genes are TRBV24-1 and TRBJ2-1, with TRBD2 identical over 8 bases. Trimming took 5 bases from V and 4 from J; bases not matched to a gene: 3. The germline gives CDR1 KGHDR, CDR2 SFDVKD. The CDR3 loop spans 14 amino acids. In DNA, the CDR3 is TGTGCCACCAGTGGTGGCGGGAGGTACAATGAGCAGTTCTTC. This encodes CATSGGGRYNEQFF.

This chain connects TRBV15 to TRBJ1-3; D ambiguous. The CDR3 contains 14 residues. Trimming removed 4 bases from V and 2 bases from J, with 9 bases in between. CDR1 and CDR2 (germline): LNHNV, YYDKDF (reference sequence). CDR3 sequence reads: CATSNGLTGNTIYF. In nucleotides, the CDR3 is TGTGCCACCAGCAATGGGTTAACTGGAAACACCATATATTTT.

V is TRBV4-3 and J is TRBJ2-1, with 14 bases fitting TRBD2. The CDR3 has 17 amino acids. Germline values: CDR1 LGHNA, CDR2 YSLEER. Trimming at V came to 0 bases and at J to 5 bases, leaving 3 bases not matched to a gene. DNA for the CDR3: TGCGCCAGCAGCCAAGAGACTAGCGGGGGGGCCCACAATGAGCAGTTCTTC. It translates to CASSQETSGGAHNEQFF.

CDR3 protein: CASSSSTPSGRHPWYF. The CDR3, as DNA: TGTGCCAGCAGCTCGTCAACACCTAGCGGGAGACACCCATGGTATTTT. The J gene is TRBJ2-3, the V gene TRBV7-2; TRBD2 aligns across 10 bases. V shed 4 bases and J 14 bases; nucleotides not matched to a gene: 18. This CDR3 is built from 16 residues. Germline V gene data show CDR1 as SGHTA and CDR2 as FQGNSA.

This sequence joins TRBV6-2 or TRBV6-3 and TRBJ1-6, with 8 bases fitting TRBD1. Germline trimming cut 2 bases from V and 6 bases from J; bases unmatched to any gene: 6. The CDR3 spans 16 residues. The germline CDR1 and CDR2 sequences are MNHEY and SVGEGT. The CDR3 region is CASSYGRGPGNSPLHF. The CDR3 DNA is TGTGCCAGCAGTTACGGCAGGGGGCCGGGTAATTCACCCCTCCACTTT.

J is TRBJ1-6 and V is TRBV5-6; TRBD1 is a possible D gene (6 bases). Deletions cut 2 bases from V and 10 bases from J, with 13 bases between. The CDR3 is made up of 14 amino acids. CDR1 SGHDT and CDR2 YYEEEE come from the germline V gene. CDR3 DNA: TGTGCCAGCAGCTTAAACAGGGATCAGTCACCCCTCCACTTT. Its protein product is CASSLNRDQSPLHF.